This T cell receptor (beta chain) was profiled in a study of OX40 agonist ivuxolimab in advanced cancers. Study in general: Those enrolled were less than 85% male, with a mean age of around 57 years and ages from 23 to 79. Partial responses were achieved by three patients: one hepatocellular carcinoma, two cutaneous melanoma. Study-level points and caveats: At 0.1 to 3.0 mg/kg and by week 6, CD4+ and CD8+ T cells in the blood had expanded clonally. CD8+ T cells averaged more expanded clones than CD4+.

In this sample, this clone turned up a few times. Antigen unknown. The CDR3 loop spans 18 amino acids. Sequencing used immunoSEQ multiplex PCR; TCRdb keeps in-frame clones, though not all of them. Of fewer than 45,000 clones in the sample, roughly 90% were seen once. This clonotype originated in an adult with an advanced solid tumor such as melanoma, head and neck, liver or kidney cancer. The source material was CD4+ or CD8+ T cells sorted from blood, sampled in a trial of the OX40 agonist ivuxolimab. This sequence joins TRBV21-1 and TRBJ2-7; TRBD2 is taken as the D call from the table, unchecked against the DNA. TRBV21-1 is an annotated pseudogene. CDR3 sequence: CASSKVARVSGGWYEQYF. CDR3 DNA sequence: TGTGCCAGCAGCAAAGTGGCTCGGGTTTCGGGAGGTTGGTACGAGCAGTACTTC.